The source of this T cell receptor (beta chain) is a study of shared clonotypes between healthy human individuals (dated by TCRdb to the early 2020s). With respect to the entire study: A couple of women and a few men aged 18 to 49 years were included in the cohort. Libraries were prepared and TCR repertoires were sequenced by different laboratories using diverse techniques, in order to increase sequencing depth and limit assay-specific biases. The study deeply sequenced blood TCR repertoires of several healthy adults to estimate repertoire size and the extent of clonotype sharing between individuals. Leukapheresis yielded between about 0.94 and 8.9 billion PBMCs per donor. For each donor, three plates each were used for CD4 naive and CD4 memory, two plates were used for CD8 naive, and one plate was used for CD8 memory. What the authors observed across the whole study: Only blood was sampled, and tissue TCR repertoires likely differ from those in blood. Sharing across four donors was observed for roughly 5.4% of naive CD4, 3% to 4% of naive CD8, 2% to 2.5% of memory CD4, and around 0.4% of memory CD8 clonotypes. Rarefaction of sorted-subset datasets indicated incomplete sequencing despite the large sequencing depth. Clonotypes shared by all four sorted-subset donors showed higher generation probabilities than non-shared clonotypes. Naive subsets generally had larger estimated clonotype richness than memory subsets did. Based on pairwise subsampling, the degree of clonotype sharing among donors was expected to be affected by sequencing depth. Because the study included only a small number of donors, the genetic and exposure-history diversity represented was limited.

The donors were healthy, HIV-negative adults who had no recently reported acute infections or vaccinations. Only Caucasian adults living in Nashville, Tennessee, USA were represented among the donors. Magnetic negative selection was used to enrich CD4+ T cells, after which naive cells were positively selected on CD45RA and the negative fraction became the memory subset. After blood collection by leukapheresis, PBMCs were isolated using Ficoll-Histopaque density gradient centrifugation and then cryopreserved in the vapor phase of liquid nitrogen. Purity and quantity of every magnetically sorted T cell population were checked by analytical flow cytometry. From each sorted fraction, genomic DNA was isolated and quantified by UV absorbance on a Nanodrop 2000c. Using the deep immunoSEQ assay, multiplex PCR amplified TCR CDR3 regions from genomic DNA. For each cell subset, the extracted genomic DNA was distributed evenly across all wells of several immunoSEQ 96-well plates, and each plate served as one replicate. For sorted subsets, about 200 ng genomic DNA, equal to about 30,000 T cell genomes, was loaded into each replicate PCR. Purified libraries were measured with a Qubit 3.0 fluorometer, size-checked on a Bioanalyzer 2100, and measured again with the KAPA Library Quantification kit. A separate single-read 150-cycle Illumina NextSeq 550 flow cell was used to sequence each immunoSEQ 96-well plate. The paper's processing steps were these. Because the immunoSEQ output included only junctional sequences and no quality scores, the filtering could not be the same as the filtering used for full-length reads. To assign V/J genes and CDR3, sequences were annotated using PyIR, a Python wrapper for IgBLAST v1.9, with IMGT germline references. Any read was removed if the V/J assignment was weak (E-value above 1e-6), the CDR3 was missing, or the read contained stop codons, out-of-frame junctions, or ambiguous translated residues. V3J clonotypes were defined as sequences sharing an identical inferred V gene, J gene, and CDR3 amino acid sequence. Percentage overlap between repertoires was calculated by dividing the number of shared unique clonotypes by the size of the smaller repertoire. Richness of each repertoire was evaluated using RTK rarefaction, the Chao1 estimator, and Recon v2.1 estimates of unobserved clonotypes. Generation probabilities for all TCRbeta clonotypes obtained by the gDNA method from a few donors were computed using OLGA. TCRdb retrieved this table from immuneACCESS and kept in-frame rearrangements only. Not all clones are present; in checked studies, unresolved V genes account for under half, and no reason is known for the remainder. The V and J calls and clone size come from that table; D and trimming were worked out from the DNA. The sample profile shows roughly 1,000,000 clones; around 82% of them were found once. Together, the top ten hold 0.5% to 0.65% of the sample.

Concerning this clone itself: Its specific antigen is unknown. Base qualities are not recorded, but no much larger clone differs from it by a single base.

The sequence was obtained from a man aged 18-30 years in good health. Some clones in this sample may be carry-over from other donors' samples. The sequencing sample was made of memory CD4+ T cells from PBMCs. This specimen's cell subset or site label, interpreted: CD45RA-negative fraction.

The DNA is as follows: TGTGCCACAACAGGGACTAACTATGGCTACACCTTC. Its protein product is CATTGTNYGYTF. Here the chain combines TRBV28 and TRBJ1-2, and possibly TRBD1, on 6 matching bases. CDR1 and CDR2 (MDHEN, SYDVKM) derive from the germline V gene. The CDR3, cysteine through phenylalanine, is 12 amino acids long. The sequence is cut down to CDR3 DNA, 36 bases in frame from base 1. Trimming takes 10 bases from V and 0 bases from J, and the germline ends sit 9 bases apart.